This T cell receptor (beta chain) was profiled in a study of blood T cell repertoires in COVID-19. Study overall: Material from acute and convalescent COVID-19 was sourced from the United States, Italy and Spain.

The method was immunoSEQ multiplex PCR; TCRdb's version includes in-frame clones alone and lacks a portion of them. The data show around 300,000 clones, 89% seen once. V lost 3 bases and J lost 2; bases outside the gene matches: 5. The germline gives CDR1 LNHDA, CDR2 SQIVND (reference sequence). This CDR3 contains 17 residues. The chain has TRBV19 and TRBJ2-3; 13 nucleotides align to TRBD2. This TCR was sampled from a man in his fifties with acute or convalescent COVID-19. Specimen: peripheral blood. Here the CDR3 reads CASSIGTSGDNTDTQYF. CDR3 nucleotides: TGTGCCAGTAGTATCGGGACTAGCGGGGATAACACAGATACGCAGTATTTT.